Presented here are 17 T cell receptor beta chains from one specimen sequenced in a study of blood T cell repertoires in COVID-19. Some clones are missing from TCRdb's copy, which holds only in-frame ones; the method was immunoSEQ multiplex PCR. This table has 400,000 or so clones, 85% to 90% appearing once. The sample comprised PBMCs or T cells enriched from blood (not recorded which). These receptors originate from a man aged 30 to 39 who had recovered from COVID-19.

This clone was seen a single time. The rearrangement links TRBV5-1 to TRBJ2-2; 8 positions match TRBD2. The trim removed 2 bases at V and 6 bases at J, leaving 9 bases unmatched. The V gene's germline CDR1 is SGHRS and CDR2 YFSETQ. CDR3 size: 16 residues. The CDR3 is CASSFSVPREAGELFF. The CDR3 DNA sequence: TGCGCCAGCAGCTTTTCCGTCCCGCGGGAGGCCGGGGAGCTGTTTTTT.

The genes are TRBV10-2 and TRBJ2-5, with TRBD1 matching over 10 bases. Germline V gene data show CDR1 as WSHSY and CDR2 as SAAADI. J was trimmed by 3 bases and V by 5 bases; bases with no gene match: 3. The CDR3 runs to 14 residues. CDR3 nucleotides: TGCGCCAGCAGTAAGGGACAGGGGAAAGAGACCCAGTACTTC. It is translated as CASSKGQGKETQYF.

In DNA, the CDR3 is TGTGCCAGCAGCTTAGTCTCACTAGCGGGAGTAACCCAGTACTTC. Its translation: CASSLVSLAGVTQYF. The V gene is TRBV11-2, the J gene TRBJ2-5; 11 bases fit TRBD2. V trimming: 1 base; J trimming: 8 bases; junction bases outside the gene matches: 6. The germline CDR1 and CDR2 sequences are SGHAT and FQNNGV. This CDR3 spans 15 amino acids.

The V and J genes are TRBV19 and TRBJ1-1; maybe TRBD1 (5 bases). The CDR3 has 13 amino acids. V was pared by 9 bases and J by 0 bases, with 11 bases between. From germline, CDR1 is LNHDA and CDR2 SQIVND (reference sequence). Written as DNA, the CDR3 is TGTGCCAGCCAGACAGAGATGAACACTGAAGCTTTCTTT. This encodes CASQTEMNTEAFF.

The rearrangement joins TRBV7-9 to TRBJ2-2; 11 positions agree with TRBD2. This CDR3 has 17 amino acids. V was clipped by 2 bases and J by 5 bases; unmatched bases: 7. The V gene's germline CDR1 is SEHNR and CDR2 FQNEAQ (reference sequence). CDR3: CASSLTIAGGRTGELFF. CDR3 bases: TGTGCCAGCAGCTTAACCATAGCGGGAGGGCGAACCGGGGAGCTGTTTTTT.

The J gene is TRBJ1-3, the V gene TRBV30; no definite D call. V shed 7 bases and J shed 2 bases, with 6 bases lying between them. Germline assignment: CDR1 GTSNPN and CDR2 SVGIG (reference sequence). This CDR3 contains 11 residues. CDR3 DNA sequence: TGTGCCTACTTCCCTGGAAACACCATATATTTT. Residues: CAYFPGNTIYF.

This clone was observed once. The chain links TRBV28 to TRBJ1-1, with D tentatively TRBD1 (5 bases). This CDR3 has 13 residues. Germline CDR1 reads MDHEN; CDR2 reads SYDVKM. Trimming stripped 7 bases from V and 6 bases from J, with 15 bases between. For the CDR3, the DNA is TGTGCCAGCACACTTGCTCCAGGGTCTGAAGCTTTCTTT. Its protein product is CASTLAPGSEAFF.

The V and J genes are TRBV15 and TRBJ1-5; possible D gene TRBD1, 5 bases. From germline, CDR1 is LNHNV and CDR2 YYDKDF (reference sequence). The CDR3 runs 15 residues. Trimming took off 5 bases at V and 5 bases at J, with 16 bases between the two ends. CDR3 amino acids: CATSSPPWGDQPQHF. The CDR3 bases are TGTGCCACCAGCTCCCCCCCGTGGGGGGATCAGCCCCAGCATTTT.

This clone has just one count. The chain couples TRBV15 to TRBJ1-4; no clear D gene. The length of the CDR3 is 15 residues. The V gene lost 4 bases and the J gene lost 5 bases, with 14 bases spanning the gap. The V gene's germline CDR1 is LNHNV and CDR2 YYDKDF (reference sequence). In DNA, the CDR3 is TGTGCCACCAGCACCCGGACTAGCGGCAATGAAAAACTGTTTTTT. This translates into CATSTRTSGNEKLFF.

V usage is TRBV5-1 and J usage is TRBJ1-2, with a possible D match to TRBD1 (6 bases). The V and J ends lost 2 bases and 0 bases respectively, with 8 bases between them. Germline assignment: CDR1 SGHRS and CDR2 YFSETQ. The CDR3 extends over 14 amino acids. The CDR3 DNA reads as TGCGCCAGCAGCTTCGGACAGCCTAACTATGGCTACACCTTC. Residues: CASSFGQPNYGYTF. The entire variable domain, with the rest obtained from reference TRBV5-1 and TRBJ1-2, is as follows: KAGVTQTPRYLIKTRGQQVTLSCSPISGHRSVSWYQQTPGQGLQFLFEYFSETQRNKGNFPGRFSGRQFSNSRSEMNVSTLELGDSALYLCASSFGQPNYGYTFGSGTRLTVV.

This clone was detected once. The chain is built from TRBV29-1 and TRBJ1-1, with 7 positions matching TRBD1. CDR1 SQVTM and CDR2 ANQGSEA come from the germline V gene. This CDR3 region has 14 residues. With 0 bases clipped from V and 3 bases from J, the junction kept 4 bases outside the gene matches. The CDR3 sequence: CSVEDQGGYTEAFF. CDR3 nucleotide sequence: TGCAGCGTTGAAGATCAGGGGGGATACACTGAAGCTTTCTTT.

Only a few counts were recorded for this clone. This chain links TRBV3-1 (or the pseudogene TRBV3-2) with TRBJ2-3; 12 positions agree with TRBD2. The CDR3 length is 16 residues. Germline V lookup: CDR1 LGHDT, CDR2 YNNKEL (reference sequence). The V segment lost 1 base and the J segment 4 bases; nucleotides outside the gene matches: 3. For the CDR3, the DNA is TGTGCCAGCAGCCAAGGACTAGCGGGAGACGCAGATACGCAGTATTTT. It codes for CASSQGLAGDADTQYF.

J is TRBJ1-2 and V is TRBV6-2 or TRBV6-3, with D perhaps matching TRBD1 (5 bases). V lost 0 bases to trimming and J lost 3 bases, with 8 bases between them. Germline V lookup: CDR1 MNHEY, CDR2 SVGEGT. This CDR3 is built from 14 residues. Here the CDR3 reads CASSYSLTDYGYTF. CDR3 DNA sequence: TGTGCCAGCAGTTACTCGTTGACAGACTATGGCTACACCTTC.

The V call is TRBV5-5, the J call TRBJ2-5, with D unclear. The CDR3 consists of 14 residues. V dropped 3 bases and J dropped 4 bases, with 13 bases sitting between them. The germline gives CDR1 SGHKS, CDR2 YYEKEE (reference sequence). In nucleotides, the CDR3 is TGTGCCAGCAGCTCCGCGGCCGGCATAGAGACCCAGTACTTC. Encoded protein: CASSSAAGIETQYF.

The chain links TRBV19 to TRBJ1-2; the D gene is possibly TRBD1 (6 bases). CDR1 is LNHDA and CDR2 is SQIVND in the germline V gene (reference sequence). V shed 3 bases and J shed 3 bases, with 17 bases lying between them. This CDR3 comprises 16 residues. The CDR3 bases are TGTGCCAGTAGTATCAGGATCCCGGGACAATACTATGGCTACACCTTC. Amino acids: CASSIRIPGQYYGYTF.

The chain has TRBV28 and TRBJ1-4; D may be TRBD1 (5 bases). The CDR3 runs 17 residues. The V gene lost 4 bases and the J gene lost 2 bases, with 17 bases spanning the gap. Germline CDR1 and CDR2: MDHEN and SYDVKM. CDR3 coding DNA: TGTGCCAGCAGTTCTGCCAAGGACATCGAGACTAATGAAAAACTGTTTTTT. It codes for CASSSAKDIETNEKLFF.

This rearrangement joins TRBV9 to TRBJ2-1; 9 bases fit TRBD1. With 0 bases clipped from V and 4 bases from J, the junction kept 5 bases outside the gene matches. This CDR3 region has 16 residues. Germline CDR1 and CDR2: SGDLS and YYNGEE. CDR3 sequence (DNA): TGTGCCAGCAGCGTAGCCCCGGGACAGGGATACAATGAGCAGTTCTTC. It specifies CASSVAPGQGYNEQFF.